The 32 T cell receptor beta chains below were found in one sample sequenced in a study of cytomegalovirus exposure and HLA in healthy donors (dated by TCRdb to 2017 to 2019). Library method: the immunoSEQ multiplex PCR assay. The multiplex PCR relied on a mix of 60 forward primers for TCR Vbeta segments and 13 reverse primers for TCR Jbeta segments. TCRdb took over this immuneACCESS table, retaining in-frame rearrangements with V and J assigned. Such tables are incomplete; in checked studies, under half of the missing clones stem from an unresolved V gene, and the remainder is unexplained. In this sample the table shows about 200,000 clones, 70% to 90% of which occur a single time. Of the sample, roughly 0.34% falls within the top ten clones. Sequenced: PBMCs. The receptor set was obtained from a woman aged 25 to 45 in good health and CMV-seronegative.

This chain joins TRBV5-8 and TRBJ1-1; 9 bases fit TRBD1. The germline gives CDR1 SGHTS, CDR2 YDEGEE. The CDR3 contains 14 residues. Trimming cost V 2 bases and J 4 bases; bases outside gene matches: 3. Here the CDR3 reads CASSFQDRGTEAFF. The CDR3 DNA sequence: TGTGCCAGCAGCTTCCAGGACAGGGGCACTGAAGCTTTCTTT.

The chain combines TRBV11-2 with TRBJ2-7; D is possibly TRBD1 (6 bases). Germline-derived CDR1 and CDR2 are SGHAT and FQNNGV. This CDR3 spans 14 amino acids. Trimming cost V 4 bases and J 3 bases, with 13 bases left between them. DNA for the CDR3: TGTGCCAGCAGCTATGGGCAGGGGTACTACGAGCAGTACTTC. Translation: CASSYGQGYYEQYF.

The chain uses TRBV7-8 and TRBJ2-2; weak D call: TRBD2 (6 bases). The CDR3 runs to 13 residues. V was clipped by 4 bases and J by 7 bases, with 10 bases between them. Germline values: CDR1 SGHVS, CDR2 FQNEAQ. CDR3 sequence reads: CASSSTSSGELFF. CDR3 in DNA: TGTGCCAGCAGCTCGACTAGTAGCGGGGAGCTGTTTTTT. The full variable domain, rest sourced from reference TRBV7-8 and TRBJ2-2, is GAGVSQSPRYKVAKRGQDVALRCDPISGHVSLFWYQQALGQGPEFLTYFQNEAQLDKSGLPSDRFFAERPEGSVSTLKIQRTQQEDSAVYLCASSSTSSGELFFGEGSRLTVL.

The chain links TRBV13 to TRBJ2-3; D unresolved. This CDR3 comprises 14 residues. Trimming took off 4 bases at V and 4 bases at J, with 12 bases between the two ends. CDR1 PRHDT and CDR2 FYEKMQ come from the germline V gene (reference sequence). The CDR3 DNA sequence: TGTGCCAGCAGCTCCGGGTCCCTTGCAGATACGCAGTATTTT. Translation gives CASSSGSLADTQYF.

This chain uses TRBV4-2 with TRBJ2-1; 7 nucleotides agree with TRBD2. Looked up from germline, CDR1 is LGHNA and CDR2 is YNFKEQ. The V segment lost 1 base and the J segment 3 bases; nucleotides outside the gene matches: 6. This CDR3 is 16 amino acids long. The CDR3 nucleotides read TGTGCCAGCAGCCAAGTGTTAGCGGGCGACTACAATGAGCAGTTCTTC. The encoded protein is CASSQVLAGDYNEQFF.

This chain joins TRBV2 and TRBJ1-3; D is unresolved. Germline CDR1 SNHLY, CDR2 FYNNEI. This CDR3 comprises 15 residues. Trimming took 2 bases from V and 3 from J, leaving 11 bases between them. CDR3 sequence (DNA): TGTGCCAGCAGTGAACGGGGAACAAGTGGAAACACCATATATTTT. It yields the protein CASSERGTSGNTIYF.

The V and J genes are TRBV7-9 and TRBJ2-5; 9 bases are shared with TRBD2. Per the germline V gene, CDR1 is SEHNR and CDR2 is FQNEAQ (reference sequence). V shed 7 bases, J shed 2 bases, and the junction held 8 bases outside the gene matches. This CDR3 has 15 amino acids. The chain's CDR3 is CASTPLAGRQETQYF. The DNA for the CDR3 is TGTGCCAGCACCCCCCTAGCGGGAAGACAAGAGACCCAGTACTTC.

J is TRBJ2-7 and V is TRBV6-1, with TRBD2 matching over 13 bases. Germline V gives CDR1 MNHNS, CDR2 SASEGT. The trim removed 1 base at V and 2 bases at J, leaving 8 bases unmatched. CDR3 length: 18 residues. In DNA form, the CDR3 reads TGTGCCAGCAGTGAAGATTGGACTAGCGGGAGAGCGGCCTACGAGCAGTACTTC. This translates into CASSEDWTSGRAAYEQYF.

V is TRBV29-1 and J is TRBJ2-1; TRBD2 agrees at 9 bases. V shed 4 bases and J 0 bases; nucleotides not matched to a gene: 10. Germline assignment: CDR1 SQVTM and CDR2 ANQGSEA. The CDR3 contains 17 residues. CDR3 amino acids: CSVAGTLTSGSYNEQFF. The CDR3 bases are TGCAGCGTTGCGGGGACTTTGACTAGCGGCTCCTACAATGAGCAGTTCTTC.

DNA of the CDR3: TGTGCCATCAAACCTAGCGGGAACGCCAATGAGCAGTTCTTC. It codes for CAIKPSGNANEQFF. V gene TRBV10-3 combines with J gene TRBJ2-1; TRBD2 matches at 9 bases. The germline V gene has CDR1 ENHRY and CDR2 SYGVKD. After removal of 7 bases from V and 6 bases from J, the junction contained 7 bases not matched to a gene. The CDR3 is 14 amino acids.

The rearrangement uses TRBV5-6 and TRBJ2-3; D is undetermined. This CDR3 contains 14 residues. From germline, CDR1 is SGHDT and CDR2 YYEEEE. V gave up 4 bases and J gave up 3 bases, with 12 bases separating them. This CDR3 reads CASSPYRLTDTQYF. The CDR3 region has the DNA TGTGCCAGCAGCCCTTACCGACTTACAGATACGCAGTATTTT.

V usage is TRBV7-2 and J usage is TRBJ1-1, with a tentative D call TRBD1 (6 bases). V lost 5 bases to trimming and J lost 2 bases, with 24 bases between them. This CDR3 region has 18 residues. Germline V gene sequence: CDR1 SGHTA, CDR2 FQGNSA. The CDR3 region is CASSPSLYGGRGNTEAFF. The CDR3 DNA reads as TGTGCCAGCAGCCCAAGCCTTTATGGGGGCCGGGGCAACACTGAAGCTTTCTTT.

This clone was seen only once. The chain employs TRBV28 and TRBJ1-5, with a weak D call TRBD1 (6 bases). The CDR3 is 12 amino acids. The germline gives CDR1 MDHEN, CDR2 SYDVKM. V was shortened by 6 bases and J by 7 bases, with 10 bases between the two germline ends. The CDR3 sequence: CASSPTGQPQHF. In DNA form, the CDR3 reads TGTGCCAGCAGCCCAACAGGGCAGCCCCAGCATTTT.

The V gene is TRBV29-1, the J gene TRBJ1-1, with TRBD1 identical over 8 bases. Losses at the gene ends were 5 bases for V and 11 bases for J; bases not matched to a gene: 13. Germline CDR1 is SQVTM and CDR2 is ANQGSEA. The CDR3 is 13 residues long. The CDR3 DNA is TGCAGCGTTCGGACGGGGACAGGCTACGGGGCTTTCTTT. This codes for CSVRTGTGYGAFF.

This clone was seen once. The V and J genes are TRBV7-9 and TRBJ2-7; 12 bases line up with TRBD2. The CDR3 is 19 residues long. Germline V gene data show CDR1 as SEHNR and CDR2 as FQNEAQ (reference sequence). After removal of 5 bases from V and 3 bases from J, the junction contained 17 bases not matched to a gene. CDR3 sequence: CASSEDGTSGYSGYYEQYF. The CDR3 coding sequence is TGTGCCAGCAGCGAGGACGGGACTAGCGGGTACAGCGGATACTACGAGCAGTACTTC.

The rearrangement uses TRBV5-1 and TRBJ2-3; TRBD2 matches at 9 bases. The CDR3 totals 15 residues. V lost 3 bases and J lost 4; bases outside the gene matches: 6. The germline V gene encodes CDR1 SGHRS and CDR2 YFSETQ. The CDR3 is CASSSQRGAADTQYF. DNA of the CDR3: TGCGCCAGCAGCTCCCAGCGGGGGGCCGCAGATACGCAGTATTTT.

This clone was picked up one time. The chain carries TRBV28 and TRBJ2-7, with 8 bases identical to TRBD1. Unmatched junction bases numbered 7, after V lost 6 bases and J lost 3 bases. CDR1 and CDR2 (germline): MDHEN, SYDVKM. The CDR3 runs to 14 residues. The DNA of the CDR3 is TGTGCCAGCAGGGACAGGGACTGGGGCTACGAGCAGTACTTC. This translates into CASRDRDWGYEQYF.

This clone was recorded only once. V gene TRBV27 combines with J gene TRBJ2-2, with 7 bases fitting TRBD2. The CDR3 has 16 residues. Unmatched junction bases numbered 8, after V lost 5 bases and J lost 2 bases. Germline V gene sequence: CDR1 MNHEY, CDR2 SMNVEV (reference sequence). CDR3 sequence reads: CASSPQTSPNTGELFF. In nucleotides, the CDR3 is TGTGCCAGCAGTCCTCAGACTAGCCCAAACACCGGGGAGCTGTTTTTT.

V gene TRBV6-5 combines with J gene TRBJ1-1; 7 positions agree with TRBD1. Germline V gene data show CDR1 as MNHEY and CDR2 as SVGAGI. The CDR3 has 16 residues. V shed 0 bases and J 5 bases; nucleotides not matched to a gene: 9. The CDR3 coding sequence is TGTGCCAGCAGTTACTCAATTTTACAGGGGACAACTGAAGCTTTCTTT. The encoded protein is CASSYSILQGTTEAFF.

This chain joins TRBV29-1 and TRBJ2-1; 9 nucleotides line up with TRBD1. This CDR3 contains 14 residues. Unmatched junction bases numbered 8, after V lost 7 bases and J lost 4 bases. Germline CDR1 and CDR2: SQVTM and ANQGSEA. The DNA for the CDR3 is TGCAGCGAGCTCGGGACAGGGAGATACAATGAGCAGTTCTTC. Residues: CSELGTGRYNEQFF.

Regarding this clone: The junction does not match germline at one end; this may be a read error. The CDR3 region is CASSPGTGSSYEQYF. CDR3 DNA: TGTGCTAGCAGCCCAGGGACAGGGAGCTCCTACGAGCAGTACTTC. This rearrangement joins TRBV7-7 to TRBJ2-7; 9 positions agree with TRBD1. The CDR3 loop spans 15 amino acids. Germline V gene data show CDR1 as SSHAT and CDR2 as FNYEAQ (reference sequence).

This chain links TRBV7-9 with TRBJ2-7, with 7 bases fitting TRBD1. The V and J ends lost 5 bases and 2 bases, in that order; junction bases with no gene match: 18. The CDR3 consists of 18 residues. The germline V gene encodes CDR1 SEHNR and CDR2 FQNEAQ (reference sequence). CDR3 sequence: CASSPRIRGTIPPYEQYF. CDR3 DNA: TGTGCCAGCAGCCCCAGGATCAGGGGGACAATTCCCCCCTACGAGCAGTACTTC.

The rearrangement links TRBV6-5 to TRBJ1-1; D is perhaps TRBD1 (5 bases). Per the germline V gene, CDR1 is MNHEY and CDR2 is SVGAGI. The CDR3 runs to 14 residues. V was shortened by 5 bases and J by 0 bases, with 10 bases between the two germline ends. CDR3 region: CASSEQGVNTEAFF. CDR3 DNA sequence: TGTGCCAGCAGTGAACAAGGGGTGAACACTGAAGCTTTCTTT.

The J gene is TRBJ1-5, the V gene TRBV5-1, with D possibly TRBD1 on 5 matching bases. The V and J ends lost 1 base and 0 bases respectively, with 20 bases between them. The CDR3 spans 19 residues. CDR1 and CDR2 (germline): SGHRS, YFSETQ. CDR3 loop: CASSLRAGRLGYSNQPQHF. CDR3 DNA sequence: TGCGCCAGCAGCTTGAGGGCAGGGCGGTTGGGATATAGCAATCAGCCCCAGCATTTT.

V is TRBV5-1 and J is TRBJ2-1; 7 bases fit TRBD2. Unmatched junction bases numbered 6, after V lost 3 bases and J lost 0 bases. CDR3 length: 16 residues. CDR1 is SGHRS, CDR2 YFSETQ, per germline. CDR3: CASSSREASSYNEQFF. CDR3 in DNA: TGCGCCAGCAGCTCACGGGAGGCCAGCTCCTACAATGAGCAGTTCTTC.

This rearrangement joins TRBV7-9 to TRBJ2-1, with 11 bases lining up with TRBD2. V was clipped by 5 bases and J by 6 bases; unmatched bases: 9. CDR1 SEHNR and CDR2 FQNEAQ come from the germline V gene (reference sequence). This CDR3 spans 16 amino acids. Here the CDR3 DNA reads TGTGCCAGCAGCCCGAGACTAGCGGGGAACCTCAATGAGCAGTTCTTC. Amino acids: CASSPRLAGNLNEQFF.

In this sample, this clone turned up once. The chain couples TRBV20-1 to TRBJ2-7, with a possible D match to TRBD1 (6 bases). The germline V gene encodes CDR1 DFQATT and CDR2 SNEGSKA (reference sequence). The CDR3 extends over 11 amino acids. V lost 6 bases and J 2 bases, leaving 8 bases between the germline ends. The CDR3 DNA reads TGCAGTGCCCGACAGGCCTACGAGCAGTACTTC. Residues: CSARQAYEQYF.

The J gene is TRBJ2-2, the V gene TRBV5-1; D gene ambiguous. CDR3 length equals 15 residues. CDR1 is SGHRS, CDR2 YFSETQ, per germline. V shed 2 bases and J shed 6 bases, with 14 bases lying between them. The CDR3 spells CASSFGYDAPGELFF. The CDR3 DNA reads TGCGCCAGCAGCTTCGGGTACGACGCTCCCGGGGAGCTGTTTTTT.

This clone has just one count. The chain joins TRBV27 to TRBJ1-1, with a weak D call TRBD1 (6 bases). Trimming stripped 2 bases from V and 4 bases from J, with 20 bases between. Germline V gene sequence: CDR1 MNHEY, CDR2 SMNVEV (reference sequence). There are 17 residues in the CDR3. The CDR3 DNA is TGTGCCAGCAGTTTAGGTTCATTGGGGGCGGATAGCACTGAAGCTTTCTTT. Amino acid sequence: CASSLGSLGADSTEAFF.

The CDR3 DNA reads TGTGCCAGCAGGAGGGCCGGGGGGAGCAATCAGCCCCAGCATTTT. As protein: CASRRAGGSNQPQHF. The rearrangement joins TRBV2 to TRBJ1-5; maybe TRBD1 (5 bases). This CDR3 is built from 15 residues. The V end lost 6 bases, the J end lost 1 base, and 13 bases lay between the germline ends. Germline V lookup: CDR1 SNHLY, CDR2 FYNNEI.

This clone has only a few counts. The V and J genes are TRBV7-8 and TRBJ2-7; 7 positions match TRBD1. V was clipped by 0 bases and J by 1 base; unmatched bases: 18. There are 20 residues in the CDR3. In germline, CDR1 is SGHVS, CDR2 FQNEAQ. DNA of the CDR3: TGTGCCAGCAGCTTAGCGGGGTTGGTCAGGGGGATAGGACGGTCCTACGAGCAGTACTTC. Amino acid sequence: CASSLAGLVRGIGRSYEQYF.

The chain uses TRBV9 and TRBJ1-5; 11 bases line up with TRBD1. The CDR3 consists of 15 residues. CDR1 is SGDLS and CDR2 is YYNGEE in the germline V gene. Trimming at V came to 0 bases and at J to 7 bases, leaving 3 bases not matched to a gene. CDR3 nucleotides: TGTGCCAGCAGCGTAGGGGGACAGGGGGAGCAGCCCCAGCATTTT. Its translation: CASSVGGQGEQPQHF.